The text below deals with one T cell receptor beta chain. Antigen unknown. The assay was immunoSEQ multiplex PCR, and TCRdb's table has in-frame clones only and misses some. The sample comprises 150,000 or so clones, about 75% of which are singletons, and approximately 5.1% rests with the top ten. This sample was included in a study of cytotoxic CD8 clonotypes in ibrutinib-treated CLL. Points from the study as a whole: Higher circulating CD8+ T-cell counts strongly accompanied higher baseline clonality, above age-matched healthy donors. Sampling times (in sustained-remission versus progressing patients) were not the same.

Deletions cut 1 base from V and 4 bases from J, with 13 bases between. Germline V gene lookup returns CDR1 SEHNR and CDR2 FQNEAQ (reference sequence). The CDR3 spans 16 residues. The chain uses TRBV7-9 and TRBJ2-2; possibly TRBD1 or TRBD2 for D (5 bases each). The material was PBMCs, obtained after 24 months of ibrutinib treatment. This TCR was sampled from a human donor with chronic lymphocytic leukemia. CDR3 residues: CASSLGGARSTGELFF. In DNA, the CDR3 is TGTGCCAGCAGCTTAGGAGGGGCGCGAAGCACCGGGGAGCTGTTTTTT. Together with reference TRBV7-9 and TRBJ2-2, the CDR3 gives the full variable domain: DTGVSQNPRHKITKRGQNVTFRCDPISEHNRLYWYRQTLGQGPEFLTYFQNEAQLEKSRLLSDRFSAERPKGSFSTLEIQRTEQGDSAMYLCASSLGGARSTGELFFGEGSRLTVL.